This paragraph reports one TCR beta chain. The target antigen is unknown. V lost 5 bases to trimming and J lost 6 bases; unmatched junction nucleotides: 7. The CDR3 sequence is 14 residues long. Germline loops: CDR1 SGHTA, CDR2 FQGTGA. This specimen comes from a study of cytomegalovirus exposure and HLA in healthy donors. The study, taken as a whole, reports: Follow-up analysis later connected one missense variant in DCLRE1C with trimming of TCR beta V- and J-genes.

PCR involved 60 Vbeta and 13 Jbeta primers. Sequencing used immunoSEQ multiplex PCR; TCRdb keeps in-frame clones, though not all of them. The table lists about 130,000 clones, approximately 75% of them singletons. This TCR was recovered from a man aged 25 to 45 in good health and CMV-seronegative. The chain recombines TRBV7-3 with TRBJ2-1, with TRBD1 matching over 7 bases. Sample: PBMCs. The DNA for the CDR3 is TGTGCCAGCAGCCCTCCCGGGACAGCCAATGAGCAGTTCTTC. This gives the protein CASSPPGTANEQFF.